This record covers a single T cell receptor (beta chain). The antigen it recognizes is unknown. There are no base qualities to consult, and no much larger clone falls within one base. The entry originates in a study of human T cells and chemical hapten exposure (dated by TCRdb to the early 2020s). In terms of the full investigation: For sensitization, 2% DPC in acetone was applied to a roughly 2 cm by roughly 2 cm area of upper inner arm skin. Weekly therapeutic DPC doses were additionally applied to the scalp of patients throughout the roughly 22-week study period. Patch tests used Finn chambers with 0.01% DPC on the upper back, scored after 6 days by International Contact Dermatitis Research Group standards. The patient cohort, mostly female, included alopecia areata with under or over 50% scalp involvement, alopecia totalis and alopecia universalis. The libraries were sequenced as a pool, and the TCR yield per sample differed mostly because of small variations in library volumes within the pool. Peripheral blood TCR repertoire changes were tracked in vivo in alopecia patients during primary and secondary sensitization to the hapten diphenylcyclopropenone (DPC). Blood samples were taken from patients before sensitization (week 0) and at 2, 6 and about 24 weeks after DPC sensitization. Around 29 alopecia patients provided blood for TCR sequencing at one to four time points (pre-sensitization, 2, 6 and 24 weeks). The full study reports these points: Patch test score correlated positively with the number of PT1 expanded TCRs, reaching significance at thresholds 8, 16 and 32 but not at 4. DPC sensitization did not change how many TCRs were above 1 in 1000 frequency, and no evidence was found of alterations in global repertoire structure. Compared with pre-sensitization or healthy control sets, expanded TCRs formed significantly more large CDR3 similarity clusters, which is consistent with antigen-driven responses. Alopecia, a presumed autoimmune disease, was present in all patients, so the immune response of the patients might differ from that of healthy individuals. Repeated subsampling changed both the strength of the expansion versus patch-test correlation and the threshold at which the correlation became significant.

In the paper's terms, the time point label means: pre-sensitization, week 0. The sample's treatment or condition, from its label and the paper: therapeutic diphenylcyclopropenone sensitization with weekly scalp DPC. At each patch-test visit, blood was drawn before the patch test was applied. To be eligible, patients had to be aged 18 to 70, diagnosed with alopecia and judged suitable for DPC therapy, while pregnant patients were excluded. Total RNA was extracted from unfractionated whole blood collected in Tempus Blood RNA tubes. Library prep was done by RACE. Data came from a NextSeq 500. Library preparation attached unique molecular identifiers to individual cDNA molecules for quantitative, reproducible TCR counting. From each blood RNA sample, both TCR alpha and TCR beta chains were sequenced. Per the source publication's procedure: The median number of TCRs per sample was approximately 96,000, ranging from 23,224 to 690,600. V, J and CDR3 annotation of the TCR reads was performed with the Decombinator software suite. For PS versus PT1 abundance plots, all samples were subsampled to the same number of TCRs (28,000). TCRs were defined as expanded if absent before sensitization and observed at least eight times at the 2-week time point. In TCRdb, the public reads were trimmed at Q25 with fastp and aligned with MiXCR, with productive beta chains retained. Here each entry gathers all rows of one CDR3 protein and keeps the most common genes and DNA. TCRdb assigned the V and J calls; the authors' analysis was not used. Here the sample has under 100,000 distinct CDR3 sequences; around 8.8% occur a single time. The leading ten clones occupy 2.6% of the sample.

The source material was whole blood, sampled in connection with sensitization to the hapten diphenylcyclopropenone (DPC). The TCR sequence derives from a middle-aged man with alopecia areata. Some clones in this sample may be carry-over from other donors' samples.

The base sequence is TGTGCCAGCAGCTCCCGGACAGCCGCCTACACAGATACGCAGTATTTT. Translated, it gives CASSSRTAAYTDTQYF. This chain is built from TRBV7-9 and TRBJ2-3; TRBD1 is a possible D gene, resting on 6 matching bases. The germline V gene (reference sequence) yields SEHNR for CDR1 and FQNEAQ for CDR2. Trimming removed 4 bases from V and 2 bases from J, leaving 16 bases between the germline ends. Its CDR3 holds 16 amino acids, cysteine through phenylalanine. Here the CDR3 DNA is all that survives: 48 bases in frame from base 1.